This TCR beta chain came from a study of shared clonotypes between healthy human individuals. After removal of 5 bases from V and 6 bases from J, the junction contained 8 bases not matched to a gene. The CDR3 consists of 15 residues. From germline, CDR1 is SGHNT and CDR2 YENEEA. Naive CD8 cells lacked CD45RO and underwent positive selection for CCR7, leaving out terminally differentiated effector memory CD45RA+ cells. Data came from immunoSEQ multiplex PCR; TCRdb stores just in-frame clones and leaves some out. The sample has millions of clones, about 95% seen once. This TCR came from a man younger than 35 in good health. Sequencing input: naive CD8+ T cells sorted from blood. The J gene is TRBJ2-2, the V gene TRBV11-3, with 8 positions matching TRBD1. DNA for the CDR3: TGTGCCAGCAGCGGAACGGACAGGGTGGCCGGGGAGCTGTTTTTT. Protein: CASSGTDRVAGELFF.